This T cell receptor (beta chain) derives from a study of blood T cell repertoires in COVID-19. The CDR3 sequence is 14 residues long. Trimming left V 0 bases short and J 6 bases short, with 12 bases between. Germline V gene sequence: CDR1 SGHNT, CDR2 YYREEE (reference sequence). Participants spanned ages about 18 to 100 years and resided in over 20 US areas. Original processing notes: Amplification of reference gene primers was used by the study to estimate nucleated cell counts. Libraries were prepared by immunoSEQ multiplex PCR; TCRdb keeps only in-frame clonotypes and omits some of them. V and J calls and clone size are those listed in that table; D and trimming were worked out from the DNA. Of hundreds of thousands of clones in the sample, roughly 90% were seen once.

The TCR comes from a woman aged 50 to 65 in a cohort exposed to, infected with or recovered from COVID-19 (not recorded which). The chain is built from TRBV5-4 and TRBJ1-1; D gene unclear. Sample: PBMCs or T cells enriched from blood (not recorded which). The CDR3 is CASSLGHAYSEAFF. For the CDR3, the DNA is TGTGCCAGCAGCTTGGGACACGCGTACTCTGAAGCTTTCTTT.